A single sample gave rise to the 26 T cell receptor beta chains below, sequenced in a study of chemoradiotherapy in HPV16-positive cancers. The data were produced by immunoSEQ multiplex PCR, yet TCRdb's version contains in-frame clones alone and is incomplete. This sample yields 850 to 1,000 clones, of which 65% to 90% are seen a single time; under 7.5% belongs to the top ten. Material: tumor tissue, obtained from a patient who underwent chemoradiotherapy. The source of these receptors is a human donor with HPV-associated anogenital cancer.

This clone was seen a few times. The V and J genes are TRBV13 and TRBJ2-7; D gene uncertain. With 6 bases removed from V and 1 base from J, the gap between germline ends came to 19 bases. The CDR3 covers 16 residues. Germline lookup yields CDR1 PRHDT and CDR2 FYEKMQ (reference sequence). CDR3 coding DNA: TGTGCCAGCAGTTCAACAACCCACCCCCAGTCCTACGAGCAGTACTTC. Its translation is CASSSTTHPQSYEQYF.

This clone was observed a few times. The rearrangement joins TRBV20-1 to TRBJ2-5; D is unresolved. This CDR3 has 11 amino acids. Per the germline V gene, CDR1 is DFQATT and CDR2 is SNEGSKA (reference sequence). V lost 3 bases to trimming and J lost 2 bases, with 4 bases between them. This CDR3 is CSASGQETQYF. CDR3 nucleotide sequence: TGCAGTGCTAGCGGGCAAGAGACCCAGTACTTC.

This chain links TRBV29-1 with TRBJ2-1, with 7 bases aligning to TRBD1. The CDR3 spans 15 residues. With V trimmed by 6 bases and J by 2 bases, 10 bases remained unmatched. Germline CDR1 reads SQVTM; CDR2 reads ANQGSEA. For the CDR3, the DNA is TGCAGCGTCTTAACGGGGCAGGGGGCCTACAATGAGCAGTTCTTC. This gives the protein CSVLTGQGAYNEQFF.

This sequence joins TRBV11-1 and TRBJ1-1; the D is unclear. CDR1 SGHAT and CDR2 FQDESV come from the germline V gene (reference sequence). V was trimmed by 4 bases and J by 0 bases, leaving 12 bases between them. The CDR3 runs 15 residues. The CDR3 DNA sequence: TGTGCCAGCAGCTCGCTCGGAATCTTGAACACTGAAGCTTTCTTT. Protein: CASSSLGILNTEAFF.

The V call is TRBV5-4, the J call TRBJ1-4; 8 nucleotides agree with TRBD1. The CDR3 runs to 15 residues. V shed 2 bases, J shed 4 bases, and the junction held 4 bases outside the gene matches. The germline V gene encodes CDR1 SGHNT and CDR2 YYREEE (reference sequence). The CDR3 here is CASSFNRGINEKLFF. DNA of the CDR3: TGTGCCAGCAGCTTCAACAGGGGGATTAATGAAAAACTGTTTTTT.

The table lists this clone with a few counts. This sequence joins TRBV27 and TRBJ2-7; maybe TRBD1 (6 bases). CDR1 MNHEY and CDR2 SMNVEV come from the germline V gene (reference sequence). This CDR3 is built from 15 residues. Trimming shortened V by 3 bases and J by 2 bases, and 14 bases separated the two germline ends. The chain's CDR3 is CASSFPTGKAYEQYF. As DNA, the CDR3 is TGTGCCAGCAGTTTTCCCACAGGGAAGGCCTACGAGCAGTACTTC.

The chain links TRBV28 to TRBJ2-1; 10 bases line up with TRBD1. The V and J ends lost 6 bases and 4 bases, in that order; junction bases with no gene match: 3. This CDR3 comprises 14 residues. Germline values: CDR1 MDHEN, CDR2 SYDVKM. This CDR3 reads CASSRDRGYNEQFF. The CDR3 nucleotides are TGTGCCAGCAGCCGGGACAGGGGTTACAATGAGCAGTTCTTC.

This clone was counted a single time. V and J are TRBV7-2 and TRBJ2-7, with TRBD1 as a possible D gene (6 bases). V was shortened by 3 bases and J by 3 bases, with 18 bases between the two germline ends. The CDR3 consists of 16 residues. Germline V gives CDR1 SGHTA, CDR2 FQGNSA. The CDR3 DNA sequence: TGTGCCAGCAGCTTCTCCGGGACAAGGGTGATCTACGAGCAGTACTTC. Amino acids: CASSFSGTRVIYEQYF.

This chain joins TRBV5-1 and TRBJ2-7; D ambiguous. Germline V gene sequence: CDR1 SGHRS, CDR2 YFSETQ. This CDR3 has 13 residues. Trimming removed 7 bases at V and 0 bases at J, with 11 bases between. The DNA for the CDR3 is TGCGCCAGCGCTTACAGTCCCTCCTACGAGCAGTACTTC. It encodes CASAYSPSYEQYF.

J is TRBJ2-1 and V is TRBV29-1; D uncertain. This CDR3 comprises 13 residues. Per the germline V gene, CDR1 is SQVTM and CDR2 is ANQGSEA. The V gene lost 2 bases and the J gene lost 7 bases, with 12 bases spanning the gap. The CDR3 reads CSVERADMNEQFF. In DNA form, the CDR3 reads TGCAGCGTTGAACGGGCAGATATGAATGAGCAGTTCTTC.

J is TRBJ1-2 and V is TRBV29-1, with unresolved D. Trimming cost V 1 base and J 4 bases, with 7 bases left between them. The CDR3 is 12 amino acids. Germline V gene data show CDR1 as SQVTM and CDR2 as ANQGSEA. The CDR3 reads CSVEGNSYGYTF. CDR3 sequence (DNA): TGCAGCGTTGAAGGGAACAGCTATGGCTACACCTTC. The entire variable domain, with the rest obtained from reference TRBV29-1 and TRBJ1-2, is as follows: SAVISQKPSRDICQRGTSLTIQCQVDSQVTMMFWYRQQPGQSLTLIATANQGSEATYESGFVIDKFPISRPNLTFSTLTVSNMSPEDSSIYLCSVEGNSYGYTFGSGTRLTVV.

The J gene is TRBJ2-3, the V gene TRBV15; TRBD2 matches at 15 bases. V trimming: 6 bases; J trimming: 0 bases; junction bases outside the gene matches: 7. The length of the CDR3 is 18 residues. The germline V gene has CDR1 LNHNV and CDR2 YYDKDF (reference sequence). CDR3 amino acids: CATSLGLAGGPSTDTQYF. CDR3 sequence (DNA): TGTGCCACCAGTCTTGGACTAGCGGGGGGGCCGAGCACAGATACGCAGTATTTT.

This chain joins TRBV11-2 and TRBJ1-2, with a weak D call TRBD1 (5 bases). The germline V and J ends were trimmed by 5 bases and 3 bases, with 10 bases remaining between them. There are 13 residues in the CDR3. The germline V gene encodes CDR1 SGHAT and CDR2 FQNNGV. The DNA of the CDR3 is TGTGCCAGCAGCCCGGGGCAAGACTATGGCTACACCTTC. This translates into CASSPGQDYGYTF.

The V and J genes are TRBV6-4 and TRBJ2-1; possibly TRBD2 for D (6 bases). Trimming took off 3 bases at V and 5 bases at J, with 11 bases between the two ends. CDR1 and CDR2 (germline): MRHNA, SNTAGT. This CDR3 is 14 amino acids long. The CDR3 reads CASSESGEHNEQFF. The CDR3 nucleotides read TGTGCCAGCAGTGAGTCGGGGGAACACAATGAGCAGTTCTTC.

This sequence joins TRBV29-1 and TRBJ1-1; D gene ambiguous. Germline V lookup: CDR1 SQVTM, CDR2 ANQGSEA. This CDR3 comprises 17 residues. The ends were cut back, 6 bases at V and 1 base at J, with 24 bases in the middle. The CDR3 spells CSVPRTRRAESNTEAFF. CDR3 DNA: TGCAGCGTCCCCAGAACGAGGAGGGCCGAGTCGAACACTGAAGCTTTCTTT.

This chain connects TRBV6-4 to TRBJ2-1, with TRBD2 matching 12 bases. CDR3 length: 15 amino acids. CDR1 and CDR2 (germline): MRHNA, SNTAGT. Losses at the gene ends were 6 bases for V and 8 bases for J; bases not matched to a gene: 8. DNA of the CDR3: TGTGCCAGCAGCGCGCTAGCGGGAGGGAGTGATGAGCAGTTCTTC. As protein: CASSALAGGSDEQFF.

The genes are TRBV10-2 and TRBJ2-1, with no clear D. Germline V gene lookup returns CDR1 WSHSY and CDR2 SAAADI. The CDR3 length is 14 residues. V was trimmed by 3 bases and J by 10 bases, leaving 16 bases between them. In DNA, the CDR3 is TGCGCCAGCAGTGACCTCATAAACCTCGAGGAGCAGTTCTTC. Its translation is CASSDLINLEEQFF.

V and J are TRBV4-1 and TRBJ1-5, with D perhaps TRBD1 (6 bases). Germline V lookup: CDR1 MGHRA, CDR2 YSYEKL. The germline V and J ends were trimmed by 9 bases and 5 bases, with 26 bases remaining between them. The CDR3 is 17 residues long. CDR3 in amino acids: CASLNWAQGNSDQPQHF. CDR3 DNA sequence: TGCGCCAGTCTAAATTGGGCACAGGGAAACTCCGATCAGCCCCAGCATTTT.

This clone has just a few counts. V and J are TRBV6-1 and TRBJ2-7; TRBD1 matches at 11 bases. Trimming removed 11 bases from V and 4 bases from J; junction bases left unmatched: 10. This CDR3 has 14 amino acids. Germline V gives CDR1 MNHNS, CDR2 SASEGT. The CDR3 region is CAANLDRGRYEQYF. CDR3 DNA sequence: TGTGCCGCAAACCTGGACAGGGGGCGATACGAGCAGTACTTC.

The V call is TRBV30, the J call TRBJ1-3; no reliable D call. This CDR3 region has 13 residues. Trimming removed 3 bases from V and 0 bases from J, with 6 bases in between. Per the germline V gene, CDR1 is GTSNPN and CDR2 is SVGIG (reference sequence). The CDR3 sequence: CAWSSSSGNTIYF. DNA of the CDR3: TGTGCCTGGAGCTCAAGCTCTGGAAACACCATATATTTT.

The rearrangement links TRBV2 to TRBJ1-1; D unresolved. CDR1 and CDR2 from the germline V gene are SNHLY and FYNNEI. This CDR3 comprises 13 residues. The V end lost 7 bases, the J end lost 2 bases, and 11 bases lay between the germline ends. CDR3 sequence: CASKDSKNTEAFF. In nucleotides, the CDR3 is TGTGCCAGCAAGGATTCCAAAAACACTGAAGCTTTCTTT. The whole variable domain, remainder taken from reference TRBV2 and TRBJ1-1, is EPEVTQTPSHQVTQMGQEVILRCVPISNHLYFYWYRQILGQKVEFLVSFYNNEISEKSEIFDDQFSVERPDGSNFTLKIRSTKLEDSAMYFCASKDSKNTEAFFGQGTRLTVV.

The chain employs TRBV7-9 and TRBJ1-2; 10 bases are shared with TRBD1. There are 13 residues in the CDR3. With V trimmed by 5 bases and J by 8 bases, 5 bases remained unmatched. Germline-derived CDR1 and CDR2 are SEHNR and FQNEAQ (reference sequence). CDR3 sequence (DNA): TGTGCCAGCAGCATGGGGACAGGGGTCGGCTACACCTTC. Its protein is CASSMGTGVGYTF.

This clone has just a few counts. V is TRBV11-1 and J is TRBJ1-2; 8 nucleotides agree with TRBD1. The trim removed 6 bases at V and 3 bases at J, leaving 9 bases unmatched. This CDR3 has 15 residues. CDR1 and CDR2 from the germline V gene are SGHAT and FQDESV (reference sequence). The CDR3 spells CASSFRTGSDYGYTF. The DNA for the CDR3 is TGTGCCAGCAGTTTCCGGACAGGGAGTGACTATGGCTACACCTTC.

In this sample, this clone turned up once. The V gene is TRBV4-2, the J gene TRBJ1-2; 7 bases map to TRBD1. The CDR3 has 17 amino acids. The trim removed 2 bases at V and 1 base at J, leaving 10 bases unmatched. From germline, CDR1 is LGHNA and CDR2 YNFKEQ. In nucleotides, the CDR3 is TGTGCCAGCAGCCAAAGGGACAGCCAATTTTTTAACTATGGCTACACCTTC. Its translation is CASSQRDSQFFNYGYTF.

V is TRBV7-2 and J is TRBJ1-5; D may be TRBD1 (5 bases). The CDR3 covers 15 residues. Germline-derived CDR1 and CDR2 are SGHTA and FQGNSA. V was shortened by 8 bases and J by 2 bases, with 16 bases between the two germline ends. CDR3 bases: TGTGCCAGCCGCCTGTCGGGGGTACGCAATCAGCCCCAGCATTTT. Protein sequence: CASRLSGVRNQPQHF.

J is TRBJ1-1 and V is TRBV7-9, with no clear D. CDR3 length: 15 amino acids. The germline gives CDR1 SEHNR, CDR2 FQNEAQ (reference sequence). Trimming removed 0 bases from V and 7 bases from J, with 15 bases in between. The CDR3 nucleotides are TGTGCCAGCAGCTTAGCAACAGCGTTTGGAGTTGAAGCTTTCTTT. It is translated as CASSLATAFGVEAFF.